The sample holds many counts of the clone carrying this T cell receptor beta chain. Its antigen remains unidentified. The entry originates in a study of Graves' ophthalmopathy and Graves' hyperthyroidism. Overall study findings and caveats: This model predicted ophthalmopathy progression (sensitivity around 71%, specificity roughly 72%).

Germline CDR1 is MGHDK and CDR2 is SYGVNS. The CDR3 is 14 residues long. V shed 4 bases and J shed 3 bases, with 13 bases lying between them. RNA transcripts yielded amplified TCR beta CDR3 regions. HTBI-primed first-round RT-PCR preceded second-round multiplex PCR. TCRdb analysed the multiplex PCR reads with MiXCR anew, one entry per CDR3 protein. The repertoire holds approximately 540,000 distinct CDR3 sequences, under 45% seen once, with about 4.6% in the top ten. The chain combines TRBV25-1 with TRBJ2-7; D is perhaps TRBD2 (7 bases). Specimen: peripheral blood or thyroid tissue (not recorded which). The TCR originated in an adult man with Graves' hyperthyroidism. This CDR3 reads CASSAGGEDYEQYF. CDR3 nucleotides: TGTGCCAGCAGTGCGGGGGGCGAAGACTACGAGCAGTACTTC.